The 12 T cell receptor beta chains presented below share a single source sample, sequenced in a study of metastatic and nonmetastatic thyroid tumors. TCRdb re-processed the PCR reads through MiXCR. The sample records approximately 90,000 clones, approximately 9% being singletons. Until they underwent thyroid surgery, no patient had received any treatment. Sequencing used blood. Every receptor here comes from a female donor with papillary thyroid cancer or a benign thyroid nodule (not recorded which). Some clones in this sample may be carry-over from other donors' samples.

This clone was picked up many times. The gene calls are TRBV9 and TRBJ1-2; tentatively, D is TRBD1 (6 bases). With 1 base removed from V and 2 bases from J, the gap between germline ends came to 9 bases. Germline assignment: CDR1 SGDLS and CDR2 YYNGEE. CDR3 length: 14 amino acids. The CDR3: CASSVQGWNYGYTF. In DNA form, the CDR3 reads TGTGCCAGCAGCGTACAGGGGTGGAACTATGGCTACACCTTC.

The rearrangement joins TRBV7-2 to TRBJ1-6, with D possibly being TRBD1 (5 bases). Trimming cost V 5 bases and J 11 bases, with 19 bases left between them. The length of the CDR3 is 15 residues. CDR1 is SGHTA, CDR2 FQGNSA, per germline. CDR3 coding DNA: TGTGCCAGCAGCGTGGGGTGCGGGGGGTCGGCACCCCTCCACTTT. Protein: CASSVGCGGSAPLHF.

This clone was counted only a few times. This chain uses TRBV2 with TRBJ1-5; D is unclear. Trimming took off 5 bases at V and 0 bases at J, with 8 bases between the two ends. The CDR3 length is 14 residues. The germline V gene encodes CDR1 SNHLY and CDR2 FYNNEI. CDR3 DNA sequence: TGTGCCAGCAGTTCCAGGACTAGCAATCAGCCCCAGCATTTT. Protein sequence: CASSSRTSNQPQHF.

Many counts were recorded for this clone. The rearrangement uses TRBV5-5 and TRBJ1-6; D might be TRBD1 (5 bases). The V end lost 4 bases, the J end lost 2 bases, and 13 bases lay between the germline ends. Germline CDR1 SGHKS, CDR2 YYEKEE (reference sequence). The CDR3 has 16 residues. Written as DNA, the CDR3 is TGTGCCAGCAGCCACCCGGGGGTAACCTATAATTCACCCCTCCACTTT. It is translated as CASSHPGVTYNSPLHF. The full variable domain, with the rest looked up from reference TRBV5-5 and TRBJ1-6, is DAGVTQSPTHLIKTRGQQVTLRCSPISGHKSVSWYQQVLGQGPQFIFQYYEKEERGRGNFPDRFSARQFPNYSSELNVNALLLGDSALYLCASSHPGVTYNSPLHFGNGTRLTVT.

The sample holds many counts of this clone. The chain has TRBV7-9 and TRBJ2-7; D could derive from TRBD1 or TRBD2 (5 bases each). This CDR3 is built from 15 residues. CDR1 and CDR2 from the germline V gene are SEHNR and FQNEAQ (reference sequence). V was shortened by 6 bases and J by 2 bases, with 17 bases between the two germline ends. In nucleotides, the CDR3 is TGTGCCAGCAGGTCGAAACGGGACGGAACCTACGAGCAGTACTTC. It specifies CASRSKRDGTYEQYF.

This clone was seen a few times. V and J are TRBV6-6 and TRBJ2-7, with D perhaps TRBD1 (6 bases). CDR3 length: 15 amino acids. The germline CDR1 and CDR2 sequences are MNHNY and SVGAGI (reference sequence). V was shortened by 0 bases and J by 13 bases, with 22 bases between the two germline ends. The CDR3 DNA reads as TGTGCCAGCAGTTACTCGCCCAGGGGATCCTACGAGTATTACTTC. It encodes CASSYSPRGSYEYYF.

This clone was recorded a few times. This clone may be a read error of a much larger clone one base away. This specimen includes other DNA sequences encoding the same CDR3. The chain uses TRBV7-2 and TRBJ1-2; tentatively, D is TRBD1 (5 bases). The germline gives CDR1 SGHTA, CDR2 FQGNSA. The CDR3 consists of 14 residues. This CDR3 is CASSWRQINYGYTF. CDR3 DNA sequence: TGTGCCAGCAGCTGGAGACAGATTAACTATGGCTACACTTTC. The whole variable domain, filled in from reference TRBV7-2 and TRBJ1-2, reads GAGVSQSPSNKVTEKGKDVELRCDPISGHTALYWYRQSLGQGLEFLIYFQGNSAPDKSGLPSDRFSAERTGGSVSTLTIQRTQQEDSAVYLCASSWRQINYGYTFGSGTRLTVV.

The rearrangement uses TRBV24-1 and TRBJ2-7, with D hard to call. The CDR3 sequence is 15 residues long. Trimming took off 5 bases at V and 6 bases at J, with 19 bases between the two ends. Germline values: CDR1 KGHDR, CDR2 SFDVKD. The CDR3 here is CATSGFSDPASEQYF. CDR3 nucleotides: TGTGCCACCAGTGGTTTCAGTGACCCCGCTTCCGAGCAGTACTTC.

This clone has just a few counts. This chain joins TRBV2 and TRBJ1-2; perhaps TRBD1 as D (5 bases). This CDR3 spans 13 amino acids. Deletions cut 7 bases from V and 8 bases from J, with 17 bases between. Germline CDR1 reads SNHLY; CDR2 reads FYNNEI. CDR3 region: CASMRDGGLGYTF. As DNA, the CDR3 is TGTGCCAGCATGAGAGACGGGGGTCTGGGCTACACCTTC.

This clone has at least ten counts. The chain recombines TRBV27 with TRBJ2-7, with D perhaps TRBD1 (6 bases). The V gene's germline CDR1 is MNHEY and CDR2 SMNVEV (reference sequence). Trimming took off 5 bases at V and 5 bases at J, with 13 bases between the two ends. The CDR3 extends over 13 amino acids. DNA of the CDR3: TGTGCCAGCAGTCCCAGGGGATTCAACGAGCAGTACTTC. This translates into CASSPRGFNEQYF.

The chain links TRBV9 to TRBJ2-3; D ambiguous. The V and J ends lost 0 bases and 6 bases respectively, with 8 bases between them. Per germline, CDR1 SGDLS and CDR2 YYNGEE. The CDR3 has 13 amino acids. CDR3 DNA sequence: TGTGCCAGCAGCGTAGCTATCGAGGATACGCAGTATTTT. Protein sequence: CASSVAIEDTQYF.

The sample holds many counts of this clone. The CDR3 region has the DNA TGTGCCTTAATCAGGGGTAACTATGGCTACACCTTC. Translation gives CALIRGNYGYTF. The rearrangement joins TRBV30 to TRBJ1-2, with D perhaps TRBD1 (6 bases). The CDR3 is 12 residues long. The germline V gene has CDR1 GTSNPN and CDR2 SVGIG (reference sequence). Trimming stripped 7 bases from V and 1 base from J, with 10 bases between.